This T cell receptor beta chain came from a study of T cells after yellow fever vaccination. Study background: Researchers used SMART-Seq v4 Ultra Low Input to prepare fractions that had low cell numbers.

CDR3 length: 16 residues. V was trimmed by 5 bases and J by 3 bases, leaving 18 bases between them. CDR1 and CDR2 from the germline V gene are SGHTA and FQGNSA. This clonotype was seen many times. Each CDR3 protein gets one entry after TCRdb re-called the 5' RACE reads with MiXCR. The sample contains some 220,000 distinct CDR3 sequences, 3% to 3.5% of which appear only once. This receptor was obtained from a man younger than 35 who received the YFV17D yellow fever vaccine. The sequenced sample was CD4+ T cells sorted from PBMCs, obtained 10 days after the yellow fever booster vaccination. This chain connects TRBV7-2 to TRBJ2-3; possibly TRBD2 for D (7 bases). CDR3 nucleotide sequence: TGTGCCAGCAGCCCAGCGGGCGGGGGCCGGACAGATACGCAGTATTTT. It is translated as CASSPAGGGRTDTQYF.